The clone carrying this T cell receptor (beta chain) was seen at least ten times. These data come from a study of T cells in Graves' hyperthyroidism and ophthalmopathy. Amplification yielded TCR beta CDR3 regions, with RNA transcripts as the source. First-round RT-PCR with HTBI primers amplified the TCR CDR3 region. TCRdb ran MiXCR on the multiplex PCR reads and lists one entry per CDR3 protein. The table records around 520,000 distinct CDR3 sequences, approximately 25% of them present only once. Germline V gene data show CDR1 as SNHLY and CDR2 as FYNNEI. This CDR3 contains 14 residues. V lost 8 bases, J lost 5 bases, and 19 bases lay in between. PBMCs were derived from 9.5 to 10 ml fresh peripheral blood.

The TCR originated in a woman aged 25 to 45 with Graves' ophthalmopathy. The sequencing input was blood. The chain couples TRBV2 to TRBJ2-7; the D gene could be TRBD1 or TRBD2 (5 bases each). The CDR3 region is CASGTVKGLHEQYF. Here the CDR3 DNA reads TGTGCCAGCGGGACGGTTAAGGGGCTCCACGAGCAGTACTTC.